The clone carrying this T cell receptor (beta chain) was seen only once. What it recognizes is unknown. This may stem from a read error, because a much larger clone lies one nucleotide away. Fresh peripheral blood, roughly 10 ml of it, supplied the PBMCs. This entry comes from a study of T cells in Graves' hyperthyroidism and ophthalmopathy. In the study overall: Before treatment of any kind, peripheral blood was taken at initial diagnosis. General study points: A 13 V-J signature model discriminated ophthalmopathy versus stable hyperthyroidism.

Authors of the study amplified TCR beta CDR3 regions from RNA transcripts. Initially, a first-round RT-PCR of the TCR CDR3 employed the HTBI primer set. A single record per CDR3 protein comes from TCRdb applying MiXCR to the multiplex PCR reads. This sample has around 380,000 distinct CDR3 sequences, with approximately 13% found just once. V shed 5 bases and J 1 base; nucleotides not matched to a gene: 2. Germline CDR1 and CDR2: SGHAT and FQNNGV. This CDR3 is built from 14 residues. The sample consisted of blood. The origin of this receptor is a man in his thirties or forties with Graves' hyperthyroidism that later progressed to Graves' ophthalmopathy. The rearrangement links TRBV11-2 to TRBJ2-4, with 7 bases lining up with TRBD2. CDR3 coding DNA: TGTGCCAGCAGCCCCGGGGGGGCCAAAAACATTCAGTACTTC. Its protein is CASSPGGAKNIQYF.